These 8 T cell receptor beta chains were sequenced from one sample in a study of blood T cell repertoires in COVID-19. Sequencing was performed with immunoSEQ multiplex PCR; in TCRdb, only in-frame clones are kept and a portion is missing. The table lists some 200,000 clones, roughly 87% of them singletons. The specimen was PBMCs or T cells enriched from blood (not recorded which). The receptors here all came from a young man with acute COVID-19.

This chain uses TRBV7-9 with TRBJ2-7; D is uncertain. Looked up from germline, CDR1 is SEHNR and CDR2 is FQNEAQ (reference sequence). The CDR3 totals 15 residues. V lost 1 base and J lost 1, with 11 bases in between. The CDR3 here is CASSLGAGWSYEQYF. The CDR3 coding sequence is TGTGCCAGCAGCTTAGGGGCAGGATGGTCCTACGAGCAGTACTTC. The full variable domain, completed using reference TRBV7-9 and TRBJ2-7, is DTGVSQNPRHKITKRGQNVTFRCDPISEHNRLYWYRQTLGQGPEFLTYFQNEAQLEKSRLLSDRFSAERPKGSFSTLEIQRTEQGDSAMYLCASSLGAGWSYEQYFGPGTRLTVT.

This sequence joins TRBV24-1 and TRBJ2-2, with 7 positions matching TRBD2. CDR3 length equals 15 residues. The V gene end was trimmed by 4 bases and the J gene end by 7 bases; junction bases not matched to a gene: 8. The germline CDR1 and CDR2 sequences are KGHDR and SFDVKD. The CDR3 loop reads CATSDPGLDVGELFF. The CDR3 DNA reads TGTGCCACCAGTGACCCCGGACTAGATGTCGGGGAGCTGTTTTTT.

The rearrangement joins TRBV5-1 to TRBJ2-3; 8 positions agree with TRBD1. The CDR3 consists of 15 residues. Germline-derived CDR1 and CDR2 are SGHRS and YFSETQ. The trim removed 4 bases at V and 0 bases at J, leaving 4 bases unmatched. Here the CDR3 reads CASSKDRASTDTQYF. CDR3 in DNA: TGCGCCAGCAGCAAGGACAGGGCGAGCACAGATACGCAGTATTTT.

For the CDR3, the DNA is TGTGCCGGCAGGATGGGAGGTGAAAAACTGTTTTTT. Encoded protein: CAGRMGGEKLFF. The chain carries TRBV30 and TRBJ1-4; D ambiguous. CDR3 length equals 12 residues. Trimming removed 8 bases from V and 7 bases from J, with 14 bases in between. CDR1 and CDR2 from the germline V gene are GTSNPN and SVGIG (reference sequence).

J is TRBJ2-1 and V is TRBV5-4, with 8 bases fitting TRBD2. V was clipped by 4 bases and J by 7 bases; unmatched bases: 10. Looked up from germline, CDR1 is SGHNT and CDR2 is YYREEE (reference sequence). The CDR3 extends over 15 amino acids. CDR3 in DNA: TGTGCCAGCAGCCTCTACCGCGGCGGGAGGAATGAGCAGTTCTTC. It codes for CASSLYRGGRNEQFF. Complete variable domain (other parts from reference TRBV5-4 and TRBJ2-1): ETGVTQSPTHLIKTRGQQVTLRCSSQSGHNTVSWYQQALGQGPQFIFQYYREEENGRGNFPPRFSGLQFPNYSSELNVNALELDDSALYLCASSLYRGGRNEQFFGPGTRLTVL.

This chain connects TRBV6-5 to TRBJ2-1, with a tentative D call TRBD1 (5 bases). The CDR3 has 15 amino acids. Deletions cut 7 bases from V and 4 bases from J, with 17 bases between. The germline gives CDR1 MNHEY, CDR2 SVGAGI. Here the CDR3 reads CASNVQGSPYNEQFF. In nucleotides, the CDR3 is TGTGCCAGCAATGTCCAGGGTAGCCCTTACAATGAGCAGTTCTTC.

This chain links TRBV3-1 (or the pseudogene TRBV3-2) with TRBJ2-5, with 12 bases matching TRBD1. This CDR3 contains 15 residues. The trim removed 4 bases at V and 5 bases at J, leaving 5 bases unmatched. CDR1 is LGHDT and CDR2 is YNNKEL in the germline V gene (reference sequence). Here the CDR3 reads CASSPGTGGFETQYF. CDR3 nucleotide sequence: TGTGCCAGCAGCCCGGGGACAGGGGGCTTCGAGACCCAGTACTTC.

This chain links TRBV7-2 with TRBJ2-5; tentatively, D is TRBD2 (5 bases). With 4 bases removed from V and 3 bases from J, the gap between germline ends came to 9 bases. The CDR3 loop spans 13 amino acids. CDR1 is SGHTA and CDR2 is FQGNSA in the germline V gene. DNA for the CDR3: TGTGCCAGCAGCTCGACGGGGAAAGAGACCCAGTACTTC. Amino acid sequence: CASSSTGKETQYF.